Sequencing of this T cell receptor beta chain was carried out in a study of T-cell memory formation after mild COVID-19. CDR1 is LGHNT, CDR2 FRNRAP, per germline. Trimming took off 7 bases at V and 11 bases at J, with 9 bases between the two ends. This CDR3 comprises 10 residues. The study's findings and limits: Cross-reactive memory seemingly joined, as some responding clones were found in pre-infection memory.

With respect to this clonotype: What it binds is unknown.

Each CDR3 protein gets one entry after TCRdb re-called the 5' RACE reads with MiXCR. The table lists some 68,000 distinct CDR3 sequences, around 15% of them singletons. Sequenced material: PBMCs or a T cell subset sorted from them (not recorded which). V usage is TRBV12-5 and J usage is TRBJ1-5, with no clear D. The receptor comes from an adult woman who had mild COVID-19 (a few samples of this study predate the infection). Cell type and time point are not known. CDR3 in DNA: TGTGCTAGTGCCTTAAGGGCCCAGCATTTT. It is translated as CASALRAQHF.